The next 20 T cell receptor beta chains were all read from a single sample in a study of graft-versus-host responses after intestinal transplantation. This table comes from immunoSEQ multiplex PCR, and its TCRdb copy is limited to in-frame clones, with some not included. The table lists fewer than 30,000 clones, approximately 83% of them singletons. The specimen comprised PBMCs, sampled 463 days after intestinal transplant. These receptors were obtained from a human patient who received an intestinal transplant, so some T cells may come from the graft donor.

The J gene is TRBJ2-3, the V gene TRBV21-1; TRBD2 is taken as the D call from the table, unchecked against the DNA. TRBV21-1 is deemed a pseudogene. The CDR3 totals 20 residues. CDR3 in amino acids: CASSKAEGARLGGRTDTQYF. The CDR3 region has the DNA TGTGCCAGCAGCAAGGCGGAGGGGGCCCGTCTTGGCGGGAGGACAGATACGCAGTATTTT.

The chain links TRBV7-8 to TRBJ2-2; D is tentatively TRBD1 or TRBD2 (5 bases each). The CDR3 runs to 18 residues. Germline values: CDR1 SGHVS, CDR2 FQNEAQ. With 7 bases removed from V and 1 base from J, the gap between germline ends came to 22 bases. In DNA, the CDR3 is TGTGCCAGCACCCCGACAGCTGGGAGTTTCCGGAACACCGGGGAGCTGTTTTTT. Translated, it gives CASTPTAGSFRNTGELFF.

The V gene is TRBV12-5, the J gene TRBJ1-1, with D uncertain. This CDR3 is built from 15 residues. Germline values: CDR1 LGHNT, CDR2 FRNRAP. The ends were cut back, 0 bases at V and 2 bases at J, with 10 bases in the middle. The CDR3 DNA is TGTGCTAGTGGTTTGGTACTAGGGCCTAACACTGAAGCTTTCTTT. Its protein product is CASGLVLGPNTEAFF.

The genes are TRBV6-1 and TRBJ1-2; 7 bases align to TRBD1. CDR1 and CDR2 from the germline V gene are MNHNS and SASEGT. The CDR3 loop spans 13 amino acids. Trimming at V came to 5 bases and at J to 7 bases, leaving 7 bases not matched to a gene. CDR3 residues: CASSLKGGGGYTF. As DNA, the CDR3 is TGTGCCAGCAGTTTGAAAGGGGGCGGTGGCTACACCTTC.

J is TRBJ2-5 and V is TRBV9; TRBD1 matches 7 bases. The CDR3 covers 17 residues. Germline values: CDR1 SGDLS, CDR2 YYNGEE. V was clipped by 2 bases and J by 1 base; unmatched bases: 11. CDR3 protein: CASSVGLTGLFQETQYF. The DNA for the CDR3 is TGTGCCAGCAGCGTGGGCCTGACAGGGCTCTTCCAAGAGACCCAGTACTTC.

This rearrangement joins TRBV29-1 to TRBJ2-2, with TRBD2 matching over 8 bases. V was clipped by 7 bases and J by 2 bases; unmatched bases: 3. CDR3 length: 13 residues. Germline CDR1 SQVTM, CDR2 ANQGSEA. CDR3 nucleotide sequence: TGCAGCGCGGGGGGGATAAACACCGGGGAGCTGTTTTTT. This sequence encodes CSAGGINTGELFF.

V usage is TRBV18 and J usage is TRBJ1-2, with D possibly being TRBD1 (5 bases). The CDR3 is 15 residues long. V gave up 7 bases and J gave up 4 bases, with 19 bases separating them. Germline V gives CDR1 KGHSH, CDR2 LQKENI. As DNA, the CDR3 is TGTGCCAGCTTGGGGCAGAAATCTTCTCTCTATGGCTACACCTTC. As protein: CASLGQKSSLYGYTF.

The chain joins TRBV6-5 to TRBJ1-2, with no clear D. Trimming removed 5 bases at V and 3 bases at J, with 10 bases between. The length of the CDR3 is 13 residues. The V gene's germline CDR1 is MNHEY and CDR2 SVGAGI. The CDR3 coding sequence is TGTGCCAGCAGTGAATCACAGCACTATGGCTACACCTTC. Its translation: CASSESQHYGYTF.

The chain has TRBV2 and TRBJ1-1, with a possible D match to TRBD1 (6 bases). Trimming took off 8 bases at V and 1 base at J, with 14 bases between the two ends. Germline V gives CDR1 SNHLY, CDR2 FYNNEI. This CDR3 comprises 14 residues. The CDR3 sequence: CASRTQGWNTEAFF. CDR3 DNA sequence: TGTGCCAGCCGGACACAGGGATGGAACACTGAAGCTTTCTTT.

The chain has TRBV5-1 and TRBJ2-7; 7 nucleotides line up with TRBD1. CDR1 SGHRS and CDR2 YFSETQ come from the germline V gene. V lost 3 bases and J lost 5; bases outside the gene matches: 8. The CDR3 totals 14 residues. The CDR3 spells CASSSPGQPNEQYF. The CDR3 bases are TGCGCCAGCAGCTCCCCGGGACAGCCGAACGAGCAGTACTTC.

This clone was found once. The gene calls are TRBV27 and TRBJ2-7, with 8 positions matching TRBD2. The CDR3 consists of 15 residues. Trimming at V came to 2 bases and at J to 0 bases, leaving 3 bases not matched to a gene. The germline CDR1 and CDR2 sequences are MNHEY and SMNVEV (reference sequence). The CDR3 DNA follows: TGTGCCAGCAGTTTAATAGCGGGGAGCTCCTACGAGCAGTACTTC. It translates to CASSLIAGSSYEQYF.

This rearrangement joins TRBV7-9 to TRBJ2-7; TRBD2 agrees at 8 bases. The CDR3 runs 11 residues. The V segment lost 11 bases and the J segment 2 bases; nucleotides outside the gene matches: 2. Germline lookup yields CDR1 SEHNR and CDR2 FQNEAQ (reference sequence). The CDR3 region is CALAGTYEQYF. CDR3 nucleotide sequence: TGTGCCTTAGCGGGAACCTACGAGCAGTACTTC.

This sequence joins TRBV4-1 and TRBJ1-3; D gene unclear. Trimming removed 0 bases at V and 4 bases at J, with 7 bases between. Per the germline V gene, CDR1 is MGHRA and CDR2 is YSYEKL. The CDR3 is 14 amino acids. The CDR3 DNA reads TGCGCCAGCAGCCAAGATCCCTACGGAAACACCATATATTTT. It yields the protein CASSQDPYGNTIYF.

The chain links TRBV6-4 to TRBJ2-7; TRBD2 agrees at 9 bases. The J segment lost 4 bases and the V segment lost 6 bases, leaving 10 bases of the junction unmatched. Germline V gene sequence: CDR1 MRHNA, CDR2 SNTAGT. The CDR3 is 15 amino acids. The CDR3 region has the DNA TGTGCCAGCAGCCCCGGCGCGGGAGGGCCTTACGAGCAGTACTTC. This gives the protein CASSPGAGGPYEQYF.

The chain uses TRBV2 and TRBJ2-5, with D maybe TRBD2 (6 bases). The CDR3 loop spans 14 amino acids. The V and J ends lost 7 bases and 2 bases respectively, with 14 bases between them. CDR1 is SNHLY, CDR2 FYNNEI, per germline. CDR3 region: CASTRQAGQETQYF. CDR3 nucleotides: TGTGCCAGCACTAGACAAGCGGGTCAAGAGACCCAGTACTTC.

The chain employs TRBV9 and TRBJ2-1; no firm D call. The CDR3 has 16 amino acids. Looked up from germline, CDR1 is SGDLS and CDR2 is YYNGEE. The V end was cut by 4 bases, the J end by 8 bases, with 22 bases between. The CDR3 is CASSPYPQVGVDEQFF. DNA of the CDR3: TGTGCCAGCAGCCCTTACCCCCAGGTTGGGGTGGATGAGCAGTTCTTC.

The chain uses TRBV7-6 and TRBJ1-2; weak D call: TRBD1 (5 bases). Trimming took 5 bases from V and 6 from J, leaving 13 bases between them. Germline V lookup: CDR1 SGHVS, CDR2 FNYEAQ. The CDR3 covers 13 residues. Here the CDR3 reads CASSPQGRDGYTF. The DNA for the CDR3 is TGTGCCAGCAGCCCTCAGGGTAGGGATGGCTACACCTTC.

This rearrangement joins TRBV9 to TRBJ2-7; possibly TRBD1 or TRBD2 for D (5 bases each). Germline lookup yields CDR1 SGDLS and CDR2 YYNGEE. The CDR3 contains 12 residues. The V gene lost 3 bases and the J gene lost 5 bases, with 9 bases spanning the gap. The CDR3 loop is CASSGGRNEQYF. The DNA for the CDR3 is TGTGCCAGCAGCGGGGGACGTAACGAGCAGTACTTC.

This clone was picked up one time. The chain is built from TRBV6-1 and TRBJ1-1; D call uncertain. Germline V gene data show CDR1 as MNHNS and CDR2 as SASEGT. The CDR3 spans 12 residues. Trimming removed 6 bases at V and 0 bases at J, with 5 bases between. DNA for the CDR3: TGTGCCAGCAGAGGGATGAACACTGAAGCTTTCTTT. This gives the protein CASRGMNTEAFF.

This chain's CDR3 is CASGQLATQETQYF. The CDR3 DNA follows: TGTGCCAGCGGTCAACTAGCGACGCAAGAGACCCAGTACTTC. The genes are TRBV27 and TRBJ2-5, with 7 bases fitting TRBD2. The germline V gene encodes CDR1 MNHEY and CDR2 SMNVEV (reference sequence). This CDR3 has 14 residues. Trimming removed 8 bases from V and 2 bases from J; junction bases left unmatched: 8.